One and the same sample provided the 2 T cell receptor beta chains below, sequenced in a study of tumor-infiltrating lymphocytes in localized non-small cell lung cancer. Method: immunoSEQ multiplex PCR; TCRdb's copy keeps in-frame clones and lacks some. The sample has about 13,000 clones, around 65% seen once. Sequencing was carried out using lung tumor tissue. The receptors derive from a human donor with non-small cell lung cancer.

The chain uses TRBV28 and TRBJ1-2; D ambiguous. The CDR3 consists of 11 residues. V was shortened by 4 bases and J by 8 bases, with 8 bases between the two germline ends. Germline assignment: CDR1 MDHEN and CDR2 SYDVKM. CDR3 in DNA: TGTGCCAGCAGTTCGAGGTACGGCTACACCTTC. Translated, it gives CASSSRYGYTF.

The chain uses TRBV5-5 and TRBJ1-1; D is undetermined. Germline lookup yields CDR1 SGHKS and CDR2 YYEKEE (reference sequence). The ends were cut back, 2 bases at V and 1 base at J, with 6 bases in the middle. This CDR3 comprises 13 residues. The CDR3 bases are TGTGCCAGCAGCTTTCTTCCGAACACTGAAGCTTTCTTT. Residues: CASSFLPNTEAFF.